The 5 T cell receptor beta chains below come from one sample, sequenced in a study of T cells in Graves' hyperthyroidism and ophthalmopathy. Amplification yielded TCR beta CDR3 regions, with RNA transcripts as the source. The HTBI primer set drove a first-round RT-PCR of the TCR CDR3. TCRdb reprocessed the multiplex PCR reads with MiXCR, giving one entry per CDR3 protein. The sample lists about 480,000 distinct CDR3 sequences; about an eighth were seen once. The specimen sequenced was blood. The receptors originated from a woman under 30 with Graves' hyperthyroidism.

This clonotype was counted many times. CDR3 protein: CASSTYRDSGNTIYF. The CDR3, as DNA: TGTGCCAGCAGCACCTACAGGGACTCTGGAAACACCATATATTTT. V and J are TRBV7-2 and TRBJ1-3, with a weak D call TRBD1 (6 bases). Germline V gene data show CDR1 as SGHTA and CDR2 as FQGNSA. The CDR3 length is 15 residues. The V gene lost 5 bases and the J gene lost 0 bases, with 11 bases spanning the gap.

This clonotype was seen ten or more times. The V and J genes are TRBV11-3 and TRBJ2-1; 8 bases match TRBD2. CDR1 is SGHNT and CDR2 is YENEEA in the germline V gene. This CDR3 region has 15 residues. The V and J ends lost 1 base and 8 bases, in that order; junction bases with no gene match: 7. CDR3: CASSLGAGGVDEQFF. CDR3 coding DNA: TGTGCCAGCAGCTTAGGGGCGGGAGGAGTCGATGAGCAGTTCTTC.

The chain is built from TRBV6-5 and TRBJ1-1; no reliable D call. The V end was cut by 6 bases, the J end by 4 bases, with 9 bases between. Per the germline V gene, CDR1 is MNHEY and CDR2 is SVGAGI. The CDR3 spans 12 residues. DNA of the CDR3: TGTGCCAGCAGGTCAATTGTCACTGAAGCTTTCTTT. Translated: CASRSIVTEAFF.

There are a few counts of this clonotype. V gene TRBV5-1 combines with J gene TRBJ2-2; D may be TRBD1 or TRBD2 (5 bases each). Looked up from germline, CDR1 is SGHRS and CDR2 is YFSETQ. V was clipped by 1 base and J by 12 bases, with 13 bases between them. The CDR3 spans 13 residues. This CDR3 is CASSLNRDRKLFF. The CDR3 nucleotides are TGCGCCAGCAGCTTGAATCGGGACCGGAAGCTGTTTTTT.

Ten or more counts support this clonotype. This chain connects TRBV12-5 to TRBJ2-2; tentatively, D is TRBD2 (6 bases). CDR1 LGHNT and CDR2 FRNRAP come from the germline V gene. This CDR3 is 15 amino acids long. V lost 0 bases and J 2 bases, leaving 7 bases between the germline ends. In DNA form, the CDR3 reads TGTGCTAGTGGTTTGGTCGGACTAAACACCGGGGAGCTGTTTTTT. Residues: CASGLVGLNTGELFF.